This entry lists 7 T cell receptor beta chains sequenced from one sample in a study of regulatory T cells in long-lasting Graves disease. Libraries of TCR beta came from iRepertoire HTBI primers plus Arm-PCR of CDR3 regions. TCRdb itself ran the multiplex PCR reads through MiXCR, one entry per CDR3 protein. Counted here are approximately 400,000 distinct CDR3 sequences, 15% occurring once; the ten biggest clones make up over 20%. The time point was: newly diagnosed GD, antithyroid drugs for less than 3 months. PBMCs were the source of the RNA used for TCR sequencing. The source material was peripheral blood mononuclear cells (PBMCs), sampled at new diagnosis, from a patient treated with antithyroid drugs. The source is a female donor with Graves disease.

This clonotype was observed many times. The chain uses TRBV7-2 and TRBJ1-2, with 8 bases lining up with TRBD1. Germline lookup yields CDR1 SGHTA and CDR2 FQGNSA. The CDR3 sequence is 14 residues long. Trimming cost V 5 bases and J 4 bases; bases outside gene matches: 6. Written as DNA, the CDR3 is TGTGCCAGCAGCCCAGGGGGCTCCAGCTATGGCTACACCTTC. This gives the protein CASSPGGSSYGYTF.

At least ten counts were recorded for this clonotype. This chain uses TRBV9 with TRBJ1-5, with D possibly being TRBD1 (6 bases). The V end was cut by 3 bases, the J end by 7 bases, with 14 bases between. Germline lookup yields CDR1 SGDLS and CDR2 YYNGEE. This CDR3 comprises 14 residues. This CDR3 is CASSAGPGVQPQHF. In DNA, the CDR3 is TGTGCCAGCAGCGCCGGCCCAGGGGTCCAGCCCCAGCATTTT.

The table lists this clonotype with a few counts. The rearrangement joins TRBV10-3 to TRBJ2-5; TRBD2 matches at 10 bases. Trimming took 2 bases from V and 4 from J; bases not matched to a gene: 7. This CDR3 region has 16 residues. Germline V gene data show CDR1 as ENHRY and CDR2 as SYGVKD. The CDR3 loop reads CAISEPAGGPVETQYF. Written as DNA, the CDR3 is TGTGCCATCAGTGAGCCAGCGGGAGGGCCGGTAGAGACCCAGTACTTC.

This clonotype was observed at least ten times. CDR3 sequence reads: CASRTLWGNQETQYF. The CDR3 DNA is TGTGCCAGCAGGACCCTCTGGGGGAACCAAGAGACCCAGTACTTC. The chain joins TRBV5-4 to TRBJ2-5; D tentatively reads TRBD1 or TRBD2 (5 bases each). Trimming stripped 5 bases from V and 0 bases from J, with 14 bases between. This CDR3 comprises 15 residues. The germline V gene has CDR1 SGHNT and CDR2 YYREEE (reference sequence).

This chain links TRBV6-1 with TRBJ1-2; the D gene is possibly TRBD1 (6 bases). Germline V gene sequence: CDR1 MNHNS, CDR2 SASEGT. The CDR3 has 14 amino acids. The V end lost 7 bases, the J end lost 3 bases, and 15 bases lay between the germline ends. CDR3 DNA sequence: TGTGCCAGCACCAACCTCGGGGGCGACTATGGCTACACCTTC. Translating gives CASTNLGGDYGYTF.

This clonotype showed up many times. V and J are TRBV27 and TRBJ2-3, with 8 positions matching TRBD1. The CDR3 totals 13 residues. CDR1 MNHEY and CDR2 SMNVEV come from the germline V gene (reference sequence). V shed 6 bases, J shed 8 bases, and the junction held 7 bases outside the gene matches. The CDR3 loop reads CASRADRESTQYF. The CDR3 DNA is TGTGCCAGCAGGGCGGACAGGGAAAGTACGCAGTATTTT.

The V and J genes are TRBV9 and TRBJ2-7; TRBD1 aligns across 7 bases. V shed 4 bases, J shed 1 base, and the junction held 8 bases outside the gene matches. This CDR3 region has 15 residues. Germline V gene lookup returns CDR1 SGDLS and CDR2 YYNGEE. The DNA for the CDR3 is TGTGCCAGCAGCTTGCAGACAGGGAGTTCCTACGAGCAGTACTTC. Amino acid sequence: CASSLQTGSSYEQYF.